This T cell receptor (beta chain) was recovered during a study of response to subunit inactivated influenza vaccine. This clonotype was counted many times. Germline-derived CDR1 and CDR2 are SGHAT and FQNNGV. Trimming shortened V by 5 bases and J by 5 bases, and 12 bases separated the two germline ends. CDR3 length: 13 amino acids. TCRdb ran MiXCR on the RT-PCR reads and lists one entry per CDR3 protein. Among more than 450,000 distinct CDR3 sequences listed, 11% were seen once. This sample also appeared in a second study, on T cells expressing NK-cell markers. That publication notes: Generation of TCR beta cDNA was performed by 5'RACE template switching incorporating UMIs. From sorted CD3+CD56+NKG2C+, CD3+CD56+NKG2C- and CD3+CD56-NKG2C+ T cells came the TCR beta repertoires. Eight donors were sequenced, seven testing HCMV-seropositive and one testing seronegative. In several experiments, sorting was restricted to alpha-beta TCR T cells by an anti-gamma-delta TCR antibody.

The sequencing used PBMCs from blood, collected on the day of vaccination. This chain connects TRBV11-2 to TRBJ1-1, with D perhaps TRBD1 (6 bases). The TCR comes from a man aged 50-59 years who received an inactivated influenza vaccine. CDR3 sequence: CASSVGGATEAFF. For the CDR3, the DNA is TGTGCCAGCAGCGTGGGGGGGGCGACTGAAGCTTTCTTT. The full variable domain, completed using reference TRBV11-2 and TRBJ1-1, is EAGVAQSPRYKIIEKRQSVAFWCNPISGHATLYWYQQILGQGPKLLIQFQNNGVVDDSQLPKDRFSAERLKGVDSTLKIQPAKLEDSAVYLCASSVGGATEAFFGQGTRLTVV.